Below are 32 T cell receptor beta chains sequenced from a single sample in a study of beta chain features in type 1 diabetes. Expressed TCRB transcripts were sequenced because the isolated RNA had all been reverse transcribed beforehand. The protocol was immunoSEQ multiplex PCR, while the TCRdb copy is restricted to in-frame clones and leaves out a portion. The data show 250,000 to 350,000 clones, about 10% seen once. Sequenced material: naive CD4+ T cells from blood. These receptors all come from a woman between 25 and 40 years old in good health.

This clone showed up just a few times. V is TRBV1 and J is TRBJ2-5; the D call in the table, TRBD2, was not verified against the DNA. TRBV1 is classified as a pseudogene. This CDR3 has 18 residues. CDR3 sequence (DNA): TGCACCAGCAGCCACGCCGGGACTAGCGGGAGGACGCAAGAGACCCAGTACTTC. Its translation: CTSSHAGTSGRTQETQYF.

The chain employs TRBV4-3 and TRBJ2-5; 7 bases align to TRBD1. CDR1 LGHNA and CDR2 YSLEER come from the germline V gene. This CDR3 comprises 16 residues. V shed 2 bases, J shed 5 bases, and the junction held 11 bases outside the gene matches. CDR3 protein: CASSQQNRGATETQYF. CDR3 bases: TGCGCCAGCAGCCAACAAAACAGGGGCGCGACGGAGACCCAGTACTTC.

The chain links TRBV19 to TRBJ2-3; 8 bases align to TRBD2. CDR1 is LNHDA, CDR2 SQIVND, per germline (reference sequence). The CDR3 covers 15 residues. J lost 2 bases, V lost 5 bases, and 6 bases had no gene match. DNA of the CDR3: TGTGCCAGTAGTCCACAGCGGGAGTACACAGATACGCAGTATTTT. It encodes CASSPQREYTDTQYF.

This clone was observed a few times. The chain is built from TRBV5-1 and TRBJ1-5; D gene uncertain. There are 15 residues in the CDR3. CDR1 and CDR2 (germline): SGHRS, YFSETQ. V gave up 0 bases and J gave up 3 bases, with 10 bases separating them. The CDR3 is CASSLVPDSNQPQHF. The CDR3 nucleotides read TGCGCCAGCAGCTTGGTCCCAGACTCCAATCAGCCCCAGCATTTT.

The J gene is TRBJ2-5, the V gene TRBV28, with D hard to call. V gave up 4 bases and J gave up 5 bases, with 20 bases separating them. Germline lookup yields CDR1 MDHEN and CDR2 SYDVKM. This CDR3 region has 16 residues. CDR3 amino acids: CASSSTIAPSPETQYF. CDR3 nucleotides: TGTGCCAGCAGTTCCACTATAGCCCCCAGTCCGGAGACCCAGTACTTC.

The rearrangement uses TRBV5-6 and TRBJ2-7; D unclear. From germline, CDR1 is SGHDT and CDR2 YYEEEE. This CDR3 comprises 11 residues. V was clipped by 2 bases and J by 4 bases, with 4 bases between them. This CDR3 is CASSFQYEQYF. For the CDR3, the DNA is TGTGCCAGCAGCTTTCAGTACGAGCAGTACTTC.

This chain connects TRBV2 to TRBJ2-1, with TRBD2 as a possible D gene (6 bases). CDR3 length: 20 residues. Germline lookup yields CDR1 SNHLY and CDR2 FYNNEI. Trimming pared 6 bases from V and 7 bases from J, leaving 34 bases between. The CDR3 is CASSRGNPLTRDSTRNEQFF. The CDR3 nucleotides are TGTGCCAGCAGCCGCGGGAACCCATTGACCCGGGACTCCACTAGGAATGAGCAGTTCTTC.

The sample holds a few counts of this clone. This chain links TRBV7-3 with TRBJ2-5; 10 bases are shared with TRBD2. The CDR3 spans 16 residues. Germline lookup yields CDR1 SGHTA and CDR2 FQGTGA. With 4 bases clipped from V and 4 bases from J, the junction kept 9 bases outside the gene matches. CDR3: CASSSTAGGPVETQYF. CDR3 bases: TGTGCCAGCAGCTCCACAGCGGGAGGGCCTGTAGAGACCCAGTACTTC.

A note on this clone: The sample carries other DNA sequences with the same CDR3. J is TRBJ2-3 and V is TRBV5-1; D is ambiguous. CDR1 is SGHRS, CDR2 YFSETQ, per germline. The germline V and J ends were trimmed by 4 bases and 0 bases, with 3 bases remaining between them. The CDR3 runs 12 residues. In DNA form, the CDR3 reads TGCGCCAGCAGCCCGAGCACAGATACGCAGTATTTT. Its translation: CASSPSTDTQYF.

V gene TRBV28 combines with J gene TRBJ2-7, with 9 bases aligning to TRBD1. CDR3 size: 12 residues. Germline V gene data show CDR1 as MDHEN and CDR2 as SYDVKM. V trimming: 4 bases; J trimming: 11 bases; junction bases outside the gene matches: 6. CDR3 coding DNA: TGTGCCAGCAGTTCGGGACAGGGTCGGGAGTACTTC. Translating it yields CASSSGQGREYF.

This clone was seen only a few times. V is TRBV15 and J is TRBJ1-5; possible D gene TRBD1, 6 bases. CDR3 length equals 13 residues. The germline V gene has CDR1 LNHNV and CDR2 YYDKDF (reference sequence). V shed 4 bases and J shed 5 bases, with 9 bases lying between them. CDR3 amino acids: CATSTNRDQPQHF. The CDR3 bases are TGTGCCACCAGCACCAACAGGGATCAGCCCCAGCATTTT. Complete variable domain (other parts from reference TRBV15 and TRBJ1-5): DAMVIQNPRYQVTQFGKPVTLSCSQTLNHNVMYWYQQKSSQAPKLLFHYYDKDFNNEADTPDNFQSRRPNTSFCFLDIRSPGLGDTAMYLCATSTNRDQPQHFGDGTRLSIL.

This clone showed up just a few times. The DNA of the CDR3 is TGTGCCTGGGGCGGGGGGGTCAATCAGCCCCAGCATTTT. Protein product: CAWGGGVNQPQHF. This chain uses TRBV30 with TRBJ1-5; weak D call: TRBD1 (5 bases). Looked up from germline, CDR1 is GTSNPN and CDR2 is SVGIG (reference sequence). The V gene lost 5 bases and the J gene lost 3 bases, with 11 bases spanning the gap. The CDR3 has 13 amino acids.

The rearrangement links TRBV28 to TRBJ2-7; 11 bases agree with TRBD1. The length of the CDR3 is 14 residues. In germline, CDR1 is MDHEN, CDR2 SYDVKM. The ends lost 6 bases at V and 2 bases at J; junction bases unmatched: 3. The CDR3 spells CASSGTGGAYEQYF. CDR3 DNA sequence: TGTGCCAGCAGCGGGACAGGGGGGGCCTACGAGCAGTACTTC.

This clone has just a few counts. This chain joins TRBV11-3 and TRBJ2-1; 15 nucleotides agree with TRBD2. CDR1 is SGHNT, CDR2 YENEEA, per germline. Trimming cost V 1 base and J 4 bases; bases outside gene matches: 8. This CDR3 has 19 residues. The CDR3 coding sequence is TGTGCCAGCAGCTTAGTCGGACCCGGACTAGCGGGAGGGTACAATGAGCAGTTCTTC. This encodes CASSLVGPGLAGGYNEQFF.

This clone was recorded a few times. The gene calls are TRBV7-3 and TRBJ2-5; TRBD1 agrees at 7 bases. CDR1 is SGHTA, CDR2 FQGTGA, per germline. Trimming took 5 bases from V and 1 from J; bases not matched to a gene: 1. The CDR3 has 13 residues. This CDR3 is CASSRDSQETQYF. The CDR3 DNA is TGTGCCAGCAGCCGGGACAGCCAAGAGACCCAGTACTTC.

The table lists this clone with a few counts. The rearrangement joins TRBV15 to TRBJ2-7, with unresolved D. The CDR3 length is 14 residues. CDR1 and CDR2 from the germline V gene are LNHNV and YYDKDF (reference sequence). Trimming took 1 base from V and 4 from J, leaving 11 bases between them. In nucleotides, the CDR3 is TGTGCCACCAGCAGAGCCGCCCGCGCATACGAGCAGTACTTC. Amino acid sequence: CATSRAARAYEQYF.

This clone was detected only a few times. The V gene is TRBV9, the J gene TRBJ2-3; TRBD2 matches 7 bases. Germline CDR1 is SGDLS and CDR2 is YYNGEE. The V segment lost 0 bases and the J segment 3 bases; nucleotides outside the gene matches: 4. The CDR3 is 15 amino acids. The CDR3 nucleotides read TGTGCCAGCAGCGTAGGGGCGGGAGTAACAGATACGCAGTATTTT. This codes for CASSVGAGVTDTQYF.

The V and J genes are TRBV9 and TRBJ2-5; D is unclear. Trimming shortened V by 0 bases and J by 0 bases, and 9 bases separated the two germline ends. The CDR3 runs 15 residues. Germline CDR1 SGDLS, CDR2 YYNGEE. The CDR3 nucleotides are TGTGCCAGCAGCGTAGGAGCCCCATACCAAGAGACCCAGTACTTC. It translates to CASSVGAPYQETQYF.

A few counts support this clone. The chain recombines TRBV2 with TRBJ2-7; 9 bases align to TRBD2. V lost 7 bases and J lost 1; bases outside the gene matches: 8. The germline V gene has CDR1 SNHLY and CDR2 FYNNEI. The CDR3 has 15 residues. For the CDR3, the DNA is TGTGCCAGCAAAAGGGGACTAGCAGGATCCTACGAGCAGTACTTC. Protein sequence: CASKRGLAGSYEQYF.

This clone has only a few counts. The chain recombines TRBV25-1 with TRBJ2-1; 9 positions match TRBD2. CDR1 and CDR2 (germline): MGHDK, SYGVNS. V was clipped by 5 bases and J by 6 bases; unmatched bases: 5. The CDR3 totals 14 residues. This CDR3 reads CASSRKREANEQFF. The CDR3 DNA is TGTGCCAGCAGTCGCAAGCGGGAGGCCAATGAGCAGTTCTTC.

The chain has TRBV5-1 and TRBJ2-1, with 8 nucleotides matching TRBD2. The germline V gene encodes CDR1 SGHRS and CDR2 YFSETQ. This CDR3 has 15 residues. V lost 1 base and J lost 5; bases outside the gene matches: 5. The CDR3 coding sequence is TGCGCCAGCAGCTTGTCGGGAGGGCTAAACAATGAGCAGTTCTTC. It specifies CASSLSGGLNNEQFF. The full variable domain, with the rest looked up from reference TRBV5-1 and TRBJ2-1, is KAGVTQTPRYLIKTRGQQVTLSCSPISGHRSVSWYQQTPGQGLQFLFEYFSETQRNKGNFPGRFSGRQFSNSRSEMNVSTLELGDSALYLCASSLSGGLNNEQFFGPGTRLTVL.

The V and J genes are TRBV7-8 and TRBJ2-1, with 7 nucleotides matching TRBD2. The germline CDR1 and CDR2 sequences are SGHVS and FQNEAQ. Trimming cost V 5 bases and J 7 bases; bases outside gene matches: 14. This CDR3 is built from 16 residues. The chain's CDR3 is CASSPPGRTSQNEQFF. CDR3 DNA sequence: TGTGCCAGCAGCCCCCCCGGGCGGACTAGTCAGAATGAGCAGTTCTTC.

V is TRBV15 and J is TRBJ2-5, with a tentative D call TRBD2 (6 bases). The CDR3 sequence is 14 residues long. The germline V gene has CDR1 LNHNV and CDR2 YYDKDF (reference sequence). Trimming shortened V by 0 bases and J by 5 bases, and 10 bases separated the two germline ends. In DNA form, the CDR3 reads TGTGCCACCAGCAGAGATAGGCGGGGTGAGACCCAGTACTTC. As protein: CATSRDRRGETQYF.

The chain has TRBV11-1 and TRBJ2-1; D possibly corresponds to TRBD2 (6 bases). Trimming left V 1 base short and J 4 bases short, with 11 bases between. This CDR3 comprises 15 residues. The germline gives CDR1 SGHAT, CDR2 FQDESV (reference sequence). In DNA form, the CDR3 reads TGTGCCAGCAGCTTAGACGCGGGGAGTTACAATGAGCAGTTCTTC. Protein product: CASSLDAGSYNEQFF.

A word on this clone: Germline is not matched at one junction end, which may reflect a read error. Written as DNA, the CDR3 is TGTGCTAGCAGCGCGGGGACTAGCGGCCTCCGGACCCAGTACTTC. It yields the protein CASSAGTSGLRTQYF. The chain employs TRBV7-7 and TRBJ2-5; 11 nucleotides match TRBD2. Germline V gene data show CDR1 as SSHAT and CDR2 as FNYEAQ (reference sequence). The CDR3 extends over 15 amino acids.

The gene calls are TRBV28 and TRBJ2-1, with TRBD1 identical over 11 bases. CDR3 length: 16 amino acids. V shed 5 bases and J 4 bases; nucleotides not matched to a gene: 7. Germline CDR1 is MDHEN and CDR2 is SYDVKM. This CDR3 is CASSPSGTGGYNEQFF. The CDR3 bases are TGTGCCAGCAGTCCCTCCGGGACAGGGGGATACAATGAGCAGTTCTTC. Combining the CDR3 with reference TRBV28 and TRBJ2-1 gives the whole variable domain DVKVTQSSRYLVKRTGEKVFLECVQDMDHENMFWYRQDPGLGLRLIYFSYDVKMKEKGDIPEGYSVSREKKERFSLILESASTNQTSMYLCASSPSGTGGYNEQFFGPGTRLTVL.

A remark on this clone: Other nucleotide sequences from this sample produce the same CDR3. The chain uses TRBV28 and TRBJ1-5, with 10 bases identical to TRBD1. This CDR3 region has 15 residues. Trimming removed 5 bases from V and 1 base from J; junction bases left unmatched: 2. Germline assignment: CDR1 MDHEN and CDR2 SYDVKM. CDR3 region: CASSRQGASNQPQHF. For the CDR3, the DNA is TGTGCCAGCAGTCGACAGGGGGCCAGCAATCAGCCCCAGCATTTT.

The chain employs TRBV6-6 and TRBJ2-7, with D perhaps TRBD2 (6 bases). Trimming left V 6 bases short and J 2 bases short, with 14 bases between. CDR1 and CDR2 from the germline V gene are MNHNY and SVGAGI (reference sequence). This CDR3 comprises 14 residues. The CDR3 DNA follows: TGTGCCAGCAGACCGGGACTCCCGCCCTACGAGCAGTACTTC. This encodes CASRPGLPPYEQYF.

The chain combines TRBV28 with TRBJ2-5; 10 bases align to TRBD1. This CDR3 contains 14 residues. The junction had 6 bases not matched to a gene; V was cut back by 10 bases and J by 1 base. Germline V gene data show CDR1 as MDHEN and CDR2 as SYDVKM. The CDR3, as DNA: TGTGCCACGTCCGGACAGGGGGTCCAAGAGACCCAGTACTTC. It yields the protein CATSGQGVQETQYF.

The CDR3, as DNA: TGTGCCAGCAGCTCACAGGGGGTTGGCGGGAGTAAGTTCTACGAGCAGTACTTC. Residues: CASSSQGVGGSKFYEQYF. The V and J genes are TRBV11-1 and TRBJ2-7; TRBD1 is a possible D gene (8 bases). V gave up 4 bases and J gave up 3 bases, with 25 bases separating them. The CDR3 runs to 18 residues. CDR1 is SGHAT and CDR2 is FQDESV in the germline V gene (reference sequence).

This clone was observed a handful of times. The chain carries TRBV9 and TRBJ2-5, with TRBD2 identical over 8 bases. V lost 0 bases and J lost 4; bases outside the gene matches: 5. CDR1 is SGDLS and CDR2 is YYNGEE in the germline V gene. This CDR3 is built from 15 residues. The CDR3 sequence: CASSVEIAGRETQYF. CDR3 in DNA: TGTGCCAGCAGCGTAGAGATAGCGGGAAGAGAGACCCAGTACTTC. The entire variable domain, with the rest obtained from reference TRBV9 and TRBJ2-5, is as follows: DSGVTQTPKHLITATGQRVTLRCSPRSGDLSVYWYQQSLDQGLQFLIQYYNGEERAKGNILERFSAQQFPDLHSELNLSSLELGDSALYFCASSVEIAGRETQYFGPGTRLLVL.

In its sample, this clone was seen a few times. This rearrangement joins TRBV4-3 to TRBJ1-4; 8 bases are shared with TRBD1. There are 16 residues in the CDR3. V dropped 4 bases and J dropped 5; count of bases not matched to a gene: 9. CDR1 is LGHNA, CDR2 YSLEER, per germline. The CDR3 DNA reads TGCGCCAGCAGCCTCCGTCCGGGACAGGAAAATGAAAAACTGTTTTTT. Its protein is CASSLRPGQENEKLFF.